The 21 T cell receptor beta chains in this list originate from one sample, sequenced in a study of blood T cell repertoires in COVID-19. Some clones are missing from TCRdb's copy, which holds only in-frame ones; the method was immunoSEQ multiplex PCR. This sample has 150,000 to 200,000 clones, with roughly nine tenths found just once. Material: PBMCs or T cells enriched from blood (not recorded which). All receptors come from a woman in her forties with acute COVID-19.

The gene calls are TRBV18 and TRBJ2-7; 7 bases fit TRBD2. Germline V gene lookup returns CDR1 KGHSH and CDR2 LQKENI. The CDR3 spans 15 residues. V gave up 2 bases and J gave up 2 bases; unmatched junction bases: 6. The CDR3 DNA reads TGTGCCAGCTCACCAGCAGCGGGGCCTACCTACGAGCAGTACTTC. Its translation is CASSPAAGPTYEQYF.

This clone was detected only a few times. This sequence joins TRBV18 and TRBJ1-6, with 10 bases fitting TRBD1. After removal of 5 bases from V and 9 bases from J, the junction contained 4 bases not matched to a gene. Germline CDR1 KGHSH, CDR2 LQKENI. CDR3 length: 14 amino acids. The CDR3 coding sequence is TGTGCCAGCTCAGCCGGGACAGGGGTTTCACCCCTCCACTTT. This codes for CASSAGTGVSPLHF.

The chain combines TRBV2 with TRBJ1-1, with unresolved D. Germline values: CDR1 SNHLY, CDR2 FYNNEI. The CDR3 covers 15 residues. V dropped 6 bases and J dropped 1 base, with 15 bases sitting between them. The chain's CDR3 is CASRNSGLQNTEAFF. CDR3 bases: TGTGCCAGCAGGAACTCAGGACTCCAGAACACTGAAGCTTTCTTT.

The chain joins TRBV27 to TRBJ2-6; 7 bases match TRBD2. From germline, CDR1 is MNHEY and CDR2 SMNVEV (reference sequence). The length of the CDR3 is 15 residues. V dropped 2 bases and J dropped 4; count of bases not matched to a gene: 2. In DNA, the CDR3 is TGTGCCAGCAGTTTAACGGGAGGAGGGGCCAACGTCCTGACTTTC. Residues: CASSLTGGGANVLTF.

The V and J genes are TRBV12-3 or TRBV12-4 and TRBJ2-7; maybe TRBD2 (6 bases). The CDR3 is 13 amino acids. Trimming took off 7 bases at V and 5 bases at J, with 15 bases between the two ends. The CDR3 loop reads CASMSGESDEQYF. CDR3 nucleotide sequence: TGTGCCAGCATGTCGGGGGAGAGCGACGAGCAGTACTTC.

The chain is built from TRBV9 and TRBJ2-2; D not certain. The germline V gene encodes CDR1 SGDLS and CDR2 YYNGEE. The CDR3 covers 14 residues. The ends were cut back, 3 bases at V and 5 bases at J, with 11 bases in the middle. In DNA, the CDR3 is TGTGCCAGCAGCGCACGAACTACAACCGGGGAGCTGTTTTTT. Protein sequence: CASSARTTTGELFF. The entire variable domain, with the rest obtained from reference TRBV9 and TRBJ2-2, is as follows: DSGVTQTPKHLITATGQRVTLRCSPRSGDLSVYWYQQSLDQGLQFLIQYYNGEERAKGNILERFSAQQFPDLHSELNLSSLELGDSALYFCASSARTTTGELFFGEGSRLTVL.

The gene calls are TRBV10-3 and TRBJ2-3, with 10 bases that match TRBD2. Per the germline V gene, CDR1 is ENHRY and CDR2 is SYGVKD. The junction had 8 bases not matched to a gene; V was cut back by 0 bases and J by 2 bases. The CDR3 is 18 residues long. In nucleotides, the CDR3 is TGTGCCATCAGTGAGTCGACCGGACTAGCGGCATACACAGATACGCAGTATTTT. As protein: CAISESTGLAAYTDTQYF.

The chain carries TRBV29-1 and TRBJ1-1; the D is unclear. The CDR3 is 12 amino acids. Germline-derived CDR1 and CDR2 are SQVTM and ANQGSEA. Trimming stripped 6 bases from V and 1 base from J, with 9 bases between. The CDR3 spells CSVQAPNTEAFF. In nucleotides, the CDR3 is TGCAGCGTCCAAGCACCGAACACTGAAGCTTTCTTT.

This clone has a handful of counts. The chain carries TRBV25-1 and TRBJ2-7, with 10 bases lining up with TRBD1. V lost 4 bases, J lost 3 bases, and 6 bases stayed unmatched. This CDR3 is built from 15 residues. Germline CDR1 and CDR2: MGHDK and SYGVNS. In DNA form, the CDR3 reads TGTGCCAGCAGTGGGACGGGACAGGGGTTCTACGAGCAGTACTTC. Encoded protein: CASSGTGQGFYEQYF.

V and J are TRBV10-3 and TRBJ2-5; a possible D gene is TRBD2 (6 bases). The CDR3 has 14 residues. Trimming removed 0 bases at V and 5 bases at J, with 10 bases between. The germline CDR1 and CDR2 sequences are ENHRY and SYGVKD. In nucleotides, the CDR3 is TGTGCCATCAGTGAGTCGGAGGGGCTGGAGACCCAGTACTTC. Amino acid sequence: CAISESEGLETQYF.

The chain couples TRBV6-4 to TRBJ1-4; 11 bases fit TRBD1. The ends lost 2 bases at V and 10 bases at J; junction bases unmatched: 12. Per germline, CDR1 MRHNA and CDR2 SNTAGT. The CDR3 is made up of 17 amino acids. This chain's CDR3 is CASSDGDRGSSSGKLFF. Written as DNA, the CDR3 is TGTGCCAGCAGTGACGGGGACAGGGGGTCAAGTAGCGGAAAACTGTTTTTT.

V usage is TRBV21-1 and J usage is TRBJ1-6; no DNA check was done on the table's D call, TRBD1. TRBV21-1 is classified as a pseudogene. The CDR3 extends over 17 amino acids. Here the CDR3 reads CASSKAPGTGKNSPLHF. In DNA, the CDR3 is TGTGCCAGCAGCAAAGCGCCTGGGACAGGGAAAAATTCACCCCTCCACTTT.

This chain joins TRBV7-2 and TRBJ2-7; 9 nucleotides agree with TRBD1. V was clipped by 3 bases and J by 4 bases; unmatched bases: 16. CDR1 SGHTA and CDR2 FQGNSA come from the germline V gene. CDR3 length: 18 residues. This CDR3 is CASSFRSRDREPKYEQYF. The CDR3 DNA is TGTGCCAGCAGCTTCCGGTCCCGGGACAGGGAACCTAAATACGAGCAGTACTTC.

The J gene is TRBJ2-1, the V gene TRBV19, with D possibly matching TRBD1 (6 bases). Germline-derived CDR1 and CDR2 are LNHDA and SQIVND (reference sequence). The CDR3 is 16 amino acids. The V gene lost 8 bases and the J gene lost 0 bases, with 17 bases spanning the gap. CDR3 loop: CASREDQGTSYNEQFF. CDR3 DNA: TGTGCCAGTCGCGAAGACCAGGGGACCTCCTACAATGAGCAGTTCTTC.

This chain uses TRBV27 with TRBJ2-7; possibly TRBD2 for D (6 bases). The CDR3 spans 14 residues. Germline V CDR1 and CDR2: MNHEY, SMNVEV (reference sequence). The V gene lost 4 bases and the J gene lost 4 bases, with 14 bases spanning the gap. CDR3 sequence reads: CASSWSGGEYEQYF. The DNA of the CDR3 is TGTGCCAGCAGTTGGTCCGGGGGAGAGTACGAGCAGTACTTC.

This sequence joins TRBV2 and TRBJ2-1; 8 bases agree with TRBD1. Trimming at V came to 4 bases and at J to 10 bases, leaving 6 bases not matched to a gene. There are 13 residues in the CDR3. Germline V gene data show CDR1 as SNHLY and CDR2 as FYNNEI. The CDR3 sequence is CASSAETGVEQFF. For the CDR3, the DNA is TGTGCCAGCAGTGCCGAGACAGGGGTCGAGCAGTTCTTC.

The V call is TRBV9, the J call TRBJ2-1; 9 bases line up with TRBD2. The length of the CDR3 is 16 residues. In germline, CDR1 is SGDLS, CDR2 YYNGEE. V was pared by 0 bases and J by 7 bases, with 8 bases of the junction left unmatched. In nucleotides, the CDR3 is TGTGCCAGCAGCGTAGATGTGGCGGGGGGGCGAAATGAGCAGTTCTTC. This translates into CASSVDVAGGRNEQFF.

The chain is built from TRBV19 and TRBJ2-7; unclear D gene. Germline assignment: CDR1 LNHDA and CDR2 SQIVND (reference sequence). The CDR3 covers 13 residues. V gave up 3 bases and J gave up 2 bases, with 8 bases separating them. CDR3 in amino acids: CASSMRPTYEQYF. The CDR3 DNA follows: TGTGCCAGTAGTATGCGGCCGACCTACGAGCAGTACTTC. Drawing the rest from reference TRBV19 and TRBJ2-7, the complete variable domain is DGGITQSPKYLFRKEGQNVTLSCEQNLNHDAMYWYRQDPGQGLRLIYYSQIVNDFQKGDIAEGYSVSREKKESFPLTVTSAQKNPTAFYLCASSMRPTYEQYFGPGTRLTVT.

The chain recombines TRBV18 with TRBJ2-1; TRBD1 agrees at 7 bases. Trimming at V came to 3 bases and at J to 2 bases, leaving 4 bases not matched to a gene. This CDR3 is built from 15 residues. CDR1 KGHSH and CDR2 LQKENI come from the germline V gene. Here the CDR3 DNA reads TGTGCCAGCTCACCGGCCGGGACAGCCTACAATGAGCAGTTCTTC. Its protein is CASSPAGTAYNEQFF.

This clone was detected only once. At the DNA level, this CDR3 is encoded by other sequences in the same sample as well. The V call is TRBV6-2 or TRBV6-3, the J call TRBJ2-3, with D perhaps matching TRBD1 (5 bases). This CDR3 comprises 12 residues. Trimming removed 0 bases from V and 8 bases from J, with 6 bases in between. Germline V lookup: CDR1 MNHEY, CDR2 SVGEGT. The CDR3 loop reads CASSYSRGTQYF. CDR3 coding DNA: TGTGCCAGCAGTTACTCTAGGGGTACGCAGTATTTT.

This chain joins TRBV20-1 and TRBJ2-3; 7 bases map to TRBD2. The V gene end was trimmed by 3 bases and the J gene end by 6 bases; junction bases not matched to a gene: 6. There are 13 residues in the CDR3. Looked up from germline, CDR1 is DFQATT and CDR2 is SNEGSKA (reference sequence). The CDR3 nucleotides are TGCAGTGCTAGTGCGGGAGTTAGGGATACGCAGTATTTT. Translating gives CSASAGVRDTQYF.